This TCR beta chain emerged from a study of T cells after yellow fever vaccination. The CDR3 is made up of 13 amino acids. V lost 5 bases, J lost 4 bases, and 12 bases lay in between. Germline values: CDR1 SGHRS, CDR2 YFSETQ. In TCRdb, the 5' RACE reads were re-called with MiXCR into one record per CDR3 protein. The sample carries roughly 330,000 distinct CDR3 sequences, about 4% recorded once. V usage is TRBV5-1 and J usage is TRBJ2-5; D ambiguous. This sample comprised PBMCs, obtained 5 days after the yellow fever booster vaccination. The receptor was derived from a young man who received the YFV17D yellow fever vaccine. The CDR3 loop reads CASRQVHRETQYF. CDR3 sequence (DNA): TGCGCCAGCAGGCAGGTCCACAGAGAGACCCAGTACTTC.